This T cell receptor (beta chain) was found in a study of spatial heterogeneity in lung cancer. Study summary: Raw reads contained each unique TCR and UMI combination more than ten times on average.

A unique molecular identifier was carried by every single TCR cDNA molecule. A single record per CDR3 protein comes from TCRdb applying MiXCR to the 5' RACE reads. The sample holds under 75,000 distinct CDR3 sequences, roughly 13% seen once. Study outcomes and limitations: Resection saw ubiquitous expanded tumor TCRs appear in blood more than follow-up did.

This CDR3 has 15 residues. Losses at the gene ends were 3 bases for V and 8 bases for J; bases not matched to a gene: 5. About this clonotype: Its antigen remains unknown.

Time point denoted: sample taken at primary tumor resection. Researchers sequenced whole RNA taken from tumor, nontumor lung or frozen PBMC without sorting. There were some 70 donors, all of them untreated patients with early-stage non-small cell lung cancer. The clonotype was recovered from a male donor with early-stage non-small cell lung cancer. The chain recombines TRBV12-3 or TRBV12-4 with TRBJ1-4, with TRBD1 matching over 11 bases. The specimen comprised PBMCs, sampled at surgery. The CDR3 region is CASSFIRTGGEKLFF. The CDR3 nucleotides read TGTGCCAGCAGTTTTATCCGGACAGGGGGCGAAAAACTGTTTTTT.